One sample yielded the 9 T cell receptor beta chains listed below, sequenced in a study of T cells expressing NK-cell markers (TCRdb year 2020). The library was made by 5' RACE. Sequenced on an Illumina HiSeq 2000. TCRdb reprocessed the reads, so every CDR3 protein sequence counts as one entry and DNA is not shown. The table held for this sample gives about 460,000 distinct CDR3 sequences. Over 1.3% of the sample lies in the top ten. The specimen was blood T cells: a sorted CD56 or NKG2C T cell subset, CD4+ or CD8+ T cells, or bulk PBMC T cells (not recorded which). The source is a woman in her 50s in good health. Donor details come from another sample of the same person, matched by shared clones.

The V call is TRBV19, the J call TRBJ2-1; without DNA, the TCRdb call of TRBD2 cannot be checked. CDR1 is LNHDA and CDR2 is SQIVND in the germline V gene (reference sequence). The CDR3 extends over 14 amino acids. CDR3 amino acids: CASSRSTSGNEQFF.

The chain has TRBV4-1 and TRBJ1-5. Germline CDR1 and CDR2: MGHRA and YSYEKL. CDR3 length: 15 amino acids. CDR3 residues: CASSQVDGYNQPQHF.

CDR3 loop: CSARDGQRLFSYEQYF. The gene calls are TRBV20-1 and TRBJ2-7; the D call of TRBD1 rests on TCRdb alone, since no DNA is present to check it. The CDR3 totals 16 residues. Germline CDR1 reads DFQATT; CDR2 reads SNEGSKA (reference sequence).

The chain links TRBV24-1 to TRBJ1-2. CDR3 size: 12 residues. The germline gives CDR1 KGHDR, CDR2 SFDVKD. The CDR3 sequence: CATSARLGGYTF.

The CDR3 reads CASREGSVNTGELFF. J is TRBJ2-2 and V is TRBV10-2. The CDR3 length is 15 residues. CDR1 and CDR2 (germline): WSHSY, SAAADI.

The V call is TRBV5-5, the J call TRBJ1-6. In germline, CDR1 is SGHKS, CDR2 YYEKEE (reference sequence). The CDR3 is 15 amino acids. CDR3 region: CASSLVTVYNSPLHF.

This sequence joins TRBV5-1 and TRBJ2-6; TCRdb returns TRBD2, unconfirmable since there is no DNA. This CDR3 contains 17 residues. Germline-derived CDR1 and CDR2 are SGHRS and YFSETQ. Here the CDR3 reads CASSLLGGGPGANVLTF.

V gene TRBV20-1 combines with J gene TRBJ1-5; TCRdb names TRBD1, which stays unverified in the absence of DNA. Germline V gene data show CDR1 as DFQATT and CDR2 as SNEGSKA (reference sequence). This CDR3 is 14 amino acids long. CDR3 in amino acids: CSASVRGVRQPQHF.

V is TRBV5-1 and J is TRBJ2-7; TCRdb lists TRBD1, though no DNA is available to test this call. The germline V gene has CDR1 SGHRS and CDR2 YFSETQ. The CDR3 sequence is 16 residues long. The CDR3 here is CASSLKGPMSSYEQYF.